This note documents a single T cell receptor beta chain sequence. Its target antigen remains unknown. The sample holds no much larger clone one base away, and base qualities are not on file. Each collaborating institution followed its own protocols to collect whole blood in K2EDTA tubes. For TCRbeta analysis, collaborators shipped samples as frozen whole blood, isolated PBMCs, or DNA extracted from either of those sample types. These data come from a study of blood T cell repertoires in COVID-19 (dated by TCRdb to about 2020). About the full investigation: Collaborator samples came from the United States, Italy and Spain and covered acute and convalescent phases of COVID-19. Where HLA class I and class II types were available, the types were taken from metadata supplied by the sample provider, not from assay-based typing. The samples were drawn from two sources: the first 160 participants of the ongoing ImmuneRACE study, and 1,200 or so subjects contributed by 6 global collaborators. The dataset comprised deeply sampled blood TCRbeta repertoires from subjects exposed to, actively infected with, or recovered from COVID-19. The prospective study material was composed of cDNA or gDNA derived from T cells, B-cell-depleted T cells, or PBMCs. Sample metadata almost always included a de-identified subject ID, COVID-19 status, age in years and sex. The repertoires were released in a freely available public database meant as a resource for research on the immune response to SARS-CoV-2. Results the study describes overall, beyond this receptor: The amount of clinical and demographic metadata varied by source and participant and was provided uncurated.

The CDR3, cysteine through phenylalanine, is 15 amino acids long. Kept here is only the CDR3 DNA, which spans 45 bases and is read in frame from base 1. V has 6 bases trimmed and J has 3 bases trimmed; junction bases matching no gene number 11. Taken from the germline V gene (reference sequence), the CDR1 and CDR2 loops are PRHDT and FYEKMQ. TCRbeta CDR3 regions were amplified from genomic DNA using the immunoSEQ Assay, a bias-controlled multiplex PCR. The authors' pipeline ran thus. Nucleated cell counts per sample were estimated from amplification of reference gene primers within the assay. To quantify the absolute abundance of each unique TCRbeta CDR3 rearrangement, sequence reads were collapsed and filtered. For each sample, productive Simpson clonality was calculated as the square root of Simpson's diversity index across productive rearrangements. Drawn from immuneACCESS, this table holds only the in-frame rearrangements with V and J called that TCRdb kept. Clones are partly lost; checked studies trace under half to an unresolved V gene and leave the rest unexplained. V, J and clone size were drawn from that table, and D and trimming were deduced from the DNA. This sample holds 90,000 to 120,000 clones; 89% were observed only once. 4.5% to 6% of the sample is held by the ten biggest clonotypes.

This TCR was recovered from a man in his forties with active or convalescent COVID-19. Sequencing was done on a sample of peripheral blood. The receptor chain draws on TRBV13 and TRBJ2-7; 7 bases in the junction line up with TRBD1. The CDR3 corresponds to CASRGPPDRFYEQYF. At the DNA level, the sequence is TGTGCCAGCAGAGGTCCCCCGGACAGGTTCTACGAGCAGTACTTC. Supplemented by the reference TRBV13 and TRBJ2-7 proteins around the CDR3, the complete variable domain is AAGVIQSPRHLIKEKRETATLKCYPIPRHDTVYWYQQGPGQDPQFLISFYEKMQSDKGSIPDRFSAQQFSDYHSELNMSSLELGDSALYFCASRGPPDRFYEQYFGPGTRLTVT.